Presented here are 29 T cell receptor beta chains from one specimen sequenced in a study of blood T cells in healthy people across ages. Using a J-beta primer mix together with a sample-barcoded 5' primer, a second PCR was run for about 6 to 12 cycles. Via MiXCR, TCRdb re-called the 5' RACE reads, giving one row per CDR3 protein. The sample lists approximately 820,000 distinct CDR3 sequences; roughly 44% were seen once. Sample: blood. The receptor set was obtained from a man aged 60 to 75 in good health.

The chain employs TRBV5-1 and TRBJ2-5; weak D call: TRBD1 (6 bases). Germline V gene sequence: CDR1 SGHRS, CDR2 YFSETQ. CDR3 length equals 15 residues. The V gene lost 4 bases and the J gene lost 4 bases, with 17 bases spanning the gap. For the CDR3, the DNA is TGCGCCAGCAGCCCTGGACAGTGGCACCGAGAGACCCAGTACTTC. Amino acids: CASSPGQWHRETQYF.

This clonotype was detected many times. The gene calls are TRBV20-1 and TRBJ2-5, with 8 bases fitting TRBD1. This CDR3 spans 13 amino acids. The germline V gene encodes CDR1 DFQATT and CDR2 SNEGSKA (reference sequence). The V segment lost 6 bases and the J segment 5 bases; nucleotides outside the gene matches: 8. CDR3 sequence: CSAFGQGVETQYF. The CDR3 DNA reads TGCAGTGCGTTCGGACAGGGCGTGGAGACCCAGTACTTC.

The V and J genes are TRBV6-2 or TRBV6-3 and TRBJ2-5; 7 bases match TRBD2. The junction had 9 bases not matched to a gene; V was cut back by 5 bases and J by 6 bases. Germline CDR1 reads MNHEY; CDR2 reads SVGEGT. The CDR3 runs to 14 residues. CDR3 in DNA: TGTGCCAGCAGTGACCCGGGGGGTGAGAAGACCCAGTACTTC. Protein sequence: CASSDPGGEKTQYF.

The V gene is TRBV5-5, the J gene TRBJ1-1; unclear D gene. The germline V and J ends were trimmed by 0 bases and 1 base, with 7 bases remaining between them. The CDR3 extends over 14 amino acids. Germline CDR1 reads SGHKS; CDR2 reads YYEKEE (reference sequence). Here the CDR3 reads CASSLGRENTEAFF. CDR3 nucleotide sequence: TGTGCCAGCAGCTTGGGGCGGGAGAACACTGAAGCTTTCTTT.

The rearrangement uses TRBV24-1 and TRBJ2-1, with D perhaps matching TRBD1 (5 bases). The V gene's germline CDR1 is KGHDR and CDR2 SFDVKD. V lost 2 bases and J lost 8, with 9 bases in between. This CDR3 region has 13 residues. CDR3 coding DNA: TGTGCCACCAGTGATTCCAGGGTTTATGAGCAGTTCTTC. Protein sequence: CATSDSRVYEQFF.

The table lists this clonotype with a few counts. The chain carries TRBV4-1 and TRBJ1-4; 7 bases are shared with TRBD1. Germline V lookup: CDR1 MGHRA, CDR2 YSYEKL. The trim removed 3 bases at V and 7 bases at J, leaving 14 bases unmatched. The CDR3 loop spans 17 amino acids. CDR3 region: CASSHGTDNKGIEKLFF. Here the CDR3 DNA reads TGCGCCAGCAGCCACGGGACAGACAATAAGGGGATTGAAAAACTGTTTTTT.

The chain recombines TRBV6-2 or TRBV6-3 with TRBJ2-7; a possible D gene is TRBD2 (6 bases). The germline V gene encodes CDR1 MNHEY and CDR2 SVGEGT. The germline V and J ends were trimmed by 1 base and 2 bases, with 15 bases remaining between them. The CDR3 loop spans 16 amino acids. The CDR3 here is CASSYWRGWTAYEQYF. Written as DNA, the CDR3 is TGTGCCAGCAGTTACTGGAGGGGATGGACGGCCTACGAGCAGTACTTC.

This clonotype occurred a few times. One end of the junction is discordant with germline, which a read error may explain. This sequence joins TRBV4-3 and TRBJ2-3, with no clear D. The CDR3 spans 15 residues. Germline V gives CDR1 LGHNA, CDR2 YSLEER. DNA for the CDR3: TGCGCCAGCAGCCAAGATCTTATGGACGCAGACACGCAGTATTTT. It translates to CASSQDLMDADTQYF.

The CDR3 DNA sequence: TGTGCCAGCAGCTCCCCTTTACAGCCAGCTGGAGGGGAAAAACTGTTTTTT. Its protein product is CASSSPLQPAGGEKLFF. This chain links TRBV5-6 with TRBJ1-4; no reliable D call. This CDR3 is built from 17 residues. The germline CDR1 and CDR2 sequences are SGHDT and YYEEEE. Trimming removed 3 bases at V and 8 bases at J, with 23 bases between.

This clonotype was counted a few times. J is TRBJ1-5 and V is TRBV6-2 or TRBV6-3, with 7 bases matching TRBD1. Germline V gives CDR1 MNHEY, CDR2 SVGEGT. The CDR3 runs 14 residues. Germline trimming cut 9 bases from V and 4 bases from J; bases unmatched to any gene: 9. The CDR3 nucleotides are TGTGCCAGTAGCCAAGACAGGGTGAATCAGCCCCAGCATTTT. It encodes CASSQDRVNQPQHF.

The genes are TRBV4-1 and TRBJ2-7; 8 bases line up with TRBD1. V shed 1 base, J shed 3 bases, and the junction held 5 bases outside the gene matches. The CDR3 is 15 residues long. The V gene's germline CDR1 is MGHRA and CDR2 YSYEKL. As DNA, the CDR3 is TGCGCCAGCAGCCAAGTCCATACAGGGGGCTACGAGCAGTACTTC. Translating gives CASSQVHTGGYEQYF.

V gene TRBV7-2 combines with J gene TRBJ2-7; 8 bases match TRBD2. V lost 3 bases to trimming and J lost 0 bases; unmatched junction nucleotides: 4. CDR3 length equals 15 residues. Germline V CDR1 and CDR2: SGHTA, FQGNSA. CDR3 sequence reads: CASSFERGYSYEQYF. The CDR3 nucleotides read TGTGCCAGCAGCTTTGAGCGGGGGTACTCCTACGAGCAGTACTTC.

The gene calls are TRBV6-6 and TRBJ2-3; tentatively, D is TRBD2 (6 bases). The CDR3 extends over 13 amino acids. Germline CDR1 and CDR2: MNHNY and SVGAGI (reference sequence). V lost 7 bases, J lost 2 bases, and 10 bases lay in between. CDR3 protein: CASKLANTDTQYF. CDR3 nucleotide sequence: TGTGCCAGCAAGCTAGCGAACACAGATACGCAGTATTTT.

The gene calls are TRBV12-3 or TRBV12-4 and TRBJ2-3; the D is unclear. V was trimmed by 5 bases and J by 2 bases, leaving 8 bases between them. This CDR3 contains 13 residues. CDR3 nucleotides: TGTGCCAGCAGTGTTTTCAACACAGATACGCAGTATTTT. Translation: CASSVFNTDTQYF.

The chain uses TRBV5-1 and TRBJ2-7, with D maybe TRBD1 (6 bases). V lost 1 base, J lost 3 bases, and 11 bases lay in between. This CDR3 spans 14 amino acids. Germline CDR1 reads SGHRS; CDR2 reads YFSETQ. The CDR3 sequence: CASSLYGGHYEQYF. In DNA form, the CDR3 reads TGCGCCAGCAGCTTGTATGGGGGCCACTACGAGCAGTACTTC.

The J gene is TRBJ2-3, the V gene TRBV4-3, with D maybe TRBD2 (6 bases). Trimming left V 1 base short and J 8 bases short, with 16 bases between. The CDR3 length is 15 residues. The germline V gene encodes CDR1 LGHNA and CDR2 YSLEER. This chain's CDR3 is CASSQGGAAYRTQYF. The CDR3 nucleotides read TGCGCCAGCAGCCAAGGCGGGGCTGCCTACCGTACGCAGTATTTT.

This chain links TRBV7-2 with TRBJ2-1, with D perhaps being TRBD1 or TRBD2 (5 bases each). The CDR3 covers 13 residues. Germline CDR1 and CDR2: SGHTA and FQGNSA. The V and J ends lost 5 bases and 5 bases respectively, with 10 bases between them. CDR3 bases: TGTGCCAGCAGCAAAGAGGGGCACAATGAGCAGTTCTTC. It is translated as CASSKEGHNEQFF.

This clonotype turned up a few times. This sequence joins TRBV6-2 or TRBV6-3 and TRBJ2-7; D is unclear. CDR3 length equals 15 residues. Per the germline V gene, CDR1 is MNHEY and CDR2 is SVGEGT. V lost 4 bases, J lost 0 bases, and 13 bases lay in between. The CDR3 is CASSSPGFSSYEQYF. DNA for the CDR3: TGTGCCAGCAGTTCTCCAGGCTTCTCCTCCTACGAGCAGTACTTC.

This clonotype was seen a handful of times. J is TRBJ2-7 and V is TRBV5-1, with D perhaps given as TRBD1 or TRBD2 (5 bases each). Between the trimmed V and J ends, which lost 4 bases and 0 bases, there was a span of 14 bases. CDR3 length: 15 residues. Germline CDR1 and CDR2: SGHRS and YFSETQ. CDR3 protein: CASSPRGVASYEQYF. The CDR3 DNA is TGCGCCAGCAGCCCCAGAGGGGTAGCCTCCTACGAGCAGTACTTC.

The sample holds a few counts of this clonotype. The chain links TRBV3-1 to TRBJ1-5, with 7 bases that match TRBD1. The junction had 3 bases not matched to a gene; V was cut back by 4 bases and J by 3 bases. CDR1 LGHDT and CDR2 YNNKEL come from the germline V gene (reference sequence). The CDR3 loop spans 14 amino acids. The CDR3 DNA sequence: TGTGCCAGCAGCCTAACAGGGGACAATCAGCCCCAGCATTTT. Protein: CASSLTGDNQPQHF.

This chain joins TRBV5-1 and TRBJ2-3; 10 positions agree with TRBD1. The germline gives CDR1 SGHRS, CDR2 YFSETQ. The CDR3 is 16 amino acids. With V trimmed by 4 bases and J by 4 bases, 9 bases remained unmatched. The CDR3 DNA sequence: TGCGCCAGCAGCCTCACCGGGACAGGGGTATCAGATACGCAGTATTTT. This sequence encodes CASSLTGTGVSDTQYF. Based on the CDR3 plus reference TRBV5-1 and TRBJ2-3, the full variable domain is KAGVTQTPRYLIKTRGQQVTLSCSPISGHRSVSWYQQTPGQGLQFLFEYFSETQRNKGNFPGRFSGRQFSNSRSEMNVSTLELGDSALYLCASSLTGTGVSDTQYFGPGTRLTVL.

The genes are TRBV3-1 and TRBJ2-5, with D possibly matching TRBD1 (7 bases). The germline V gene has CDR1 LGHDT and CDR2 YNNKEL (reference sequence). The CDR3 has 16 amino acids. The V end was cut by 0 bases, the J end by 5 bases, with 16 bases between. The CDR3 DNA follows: TGTGCCAGCAGCCAAGATCAGGGGGACTTGATCGAGACCCAGTACTTC. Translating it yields CASSQDQGDLIETQYF.

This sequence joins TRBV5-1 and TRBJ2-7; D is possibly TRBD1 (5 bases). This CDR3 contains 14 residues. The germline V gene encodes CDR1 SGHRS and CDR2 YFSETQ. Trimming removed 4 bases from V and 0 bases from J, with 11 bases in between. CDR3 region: CASSTHDSSYEQYF. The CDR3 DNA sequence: TGCGCCAGCAGCACACATGACAGCTCCTACGAGCAGTACTTC.

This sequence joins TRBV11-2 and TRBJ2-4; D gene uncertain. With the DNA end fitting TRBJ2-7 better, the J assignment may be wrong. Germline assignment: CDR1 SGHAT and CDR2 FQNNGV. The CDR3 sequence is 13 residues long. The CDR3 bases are TGTGCCAGCAGCCGGGCGACCCAATACGAGCAGTACTTC. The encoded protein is CASSRATQYEQYF.

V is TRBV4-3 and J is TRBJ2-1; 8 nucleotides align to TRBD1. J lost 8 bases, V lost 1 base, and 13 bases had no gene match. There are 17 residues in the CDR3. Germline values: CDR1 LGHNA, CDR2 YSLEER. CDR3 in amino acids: CASSQGGQGVSTHEQFF. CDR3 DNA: TGCGCCAGCAGCCAAGGTGGACAGGGTGTATCCACACATGAGCAGTTCTTC.

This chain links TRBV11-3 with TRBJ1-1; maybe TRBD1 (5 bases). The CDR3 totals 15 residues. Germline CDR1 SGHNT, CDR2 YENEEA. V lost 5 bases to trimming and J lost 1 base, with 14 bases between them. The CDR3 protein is CASSHRRRANTEAFF. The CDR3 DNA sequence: TGTGCCAGCAGCCACCGGCGCAGGGCGAACACTGAAGCTTTCTTT.

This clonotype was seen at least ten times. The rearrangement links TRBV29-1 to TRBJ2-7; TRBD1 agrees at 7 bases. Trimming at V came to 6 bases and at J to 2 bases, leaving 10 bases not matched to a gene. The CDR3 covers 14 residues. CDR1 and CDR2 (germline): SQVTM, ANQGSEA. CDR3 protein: CSVQGQLEPYEQYF. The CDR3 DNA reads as TGCAGCGTGCAGGGACAGCTAGAACCCTACGAGCAGTACTTC.

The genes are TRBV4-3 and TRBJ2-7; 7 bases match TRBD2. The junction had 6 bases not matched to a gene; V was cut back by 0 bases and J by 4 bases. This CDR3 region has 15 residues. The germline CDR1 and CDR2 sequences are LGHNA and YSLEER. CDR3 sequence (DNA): TGCGCCAGCAGCCAAGATCGGGCTAGCGGATACGAGCAGTACTTC. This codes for CASSQDRASGYEQYF.

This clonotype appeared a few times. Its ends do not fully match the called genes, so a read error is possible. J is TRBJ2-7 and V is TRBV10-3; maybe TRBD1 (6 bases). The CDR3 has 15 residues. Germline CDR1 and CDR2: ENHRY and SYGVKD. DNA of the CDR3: TGTGCCAACAGTGAGTCAGGACAGTACTCCTACGAGCAGTACTTC. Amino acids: CANSESGQYSYEQYF.